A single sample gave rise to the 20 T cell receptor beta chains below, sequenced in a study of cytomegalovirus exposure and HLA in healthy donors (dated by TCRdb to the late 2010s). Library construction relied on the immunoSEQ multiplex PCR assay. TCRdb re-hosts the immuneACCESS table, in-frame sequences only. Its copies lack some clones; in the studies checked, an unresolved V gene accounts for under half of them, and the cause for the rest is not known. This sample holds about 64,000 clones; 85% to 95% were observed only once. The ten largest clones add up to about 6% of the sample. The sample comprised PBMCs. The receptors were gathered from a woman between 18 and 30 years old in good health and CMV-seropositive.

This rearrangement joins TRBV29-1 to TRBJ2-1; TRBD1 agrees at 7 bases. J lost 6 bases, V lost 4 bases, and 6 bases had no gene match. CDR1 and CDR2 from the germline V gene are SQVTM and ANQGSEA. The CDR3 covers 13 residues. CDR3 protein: CSVAEGGGNEQFF. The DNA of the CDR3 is TGCAGCGTTGCTGAAGGGGGCGGCAATGAGCAGTTCTTC.

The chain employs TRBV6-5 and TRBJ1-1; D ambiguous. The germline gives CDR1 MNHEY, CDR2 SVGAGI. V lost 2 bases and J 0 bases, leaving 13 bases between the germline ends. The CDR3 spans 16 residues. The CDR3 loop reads CASSYAWRNMNTEAFF. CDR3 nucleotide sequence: TGTGCCAGCAGTTACGCGTGGAGGAACATGAACACTGAAGCTTTCTTT.

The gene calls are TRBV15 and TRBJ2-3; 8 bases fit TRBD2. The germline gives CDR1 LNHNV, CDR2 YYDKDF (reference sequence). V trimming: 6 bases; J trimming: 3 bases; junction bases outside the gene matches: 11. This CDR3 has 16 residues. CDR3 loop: CATRDAGGEGTDTQYF. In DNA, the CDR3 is TGTGCCACCAGAGACGCCGGGGGGGAGGGGACAGATACGCAGTATTTT.

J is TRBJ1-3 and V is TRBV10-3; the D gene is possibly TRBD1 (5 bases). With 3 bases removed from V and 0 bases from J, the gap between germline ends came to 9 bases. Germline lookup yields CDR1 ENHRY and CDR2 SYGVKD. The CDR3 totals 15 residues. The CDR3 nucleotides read TGTGCCATCAGTGAAACAGGCACCTCTGGAAACACCATATATTTT. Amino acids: CAISETGTSGNTIYF.

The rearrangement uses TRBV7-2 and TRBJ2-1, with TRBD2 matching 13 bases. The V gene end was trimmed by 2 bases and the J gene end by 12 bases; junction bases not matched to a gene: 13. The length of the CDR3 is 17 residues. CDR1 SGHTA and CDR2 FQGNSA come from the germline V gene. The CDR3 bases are TGTGCCAGCAGCTTATACCCCCCTCTGACTAGCGGGGGGACGCAGTTCTTC. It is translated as CASSLYPPLTSGGTQFF.

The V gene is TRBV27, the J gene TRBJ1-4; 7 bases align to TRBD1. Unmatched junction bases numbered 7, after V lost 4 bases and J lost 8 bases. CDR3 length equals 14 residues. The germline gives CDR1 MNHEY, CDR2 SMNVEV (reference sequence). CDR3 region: CASSSDVTGEKLFF. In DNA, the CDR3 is TGTGCCAGCAGTTCCGACGTGACAGGGGAAAAACTGTTTTTT.

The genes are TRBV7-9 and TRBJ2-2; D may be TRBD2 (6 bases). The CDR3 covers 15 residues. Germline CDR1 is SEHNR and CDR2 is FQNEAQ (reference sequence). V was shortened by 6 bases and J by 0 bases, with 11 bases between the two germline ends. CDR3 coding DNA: TGTGCCAGCAGAGCGGAGGGACCGAACACCGGGGAGCTGTTTTTT. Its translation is CASRAEGPNTGELFF.

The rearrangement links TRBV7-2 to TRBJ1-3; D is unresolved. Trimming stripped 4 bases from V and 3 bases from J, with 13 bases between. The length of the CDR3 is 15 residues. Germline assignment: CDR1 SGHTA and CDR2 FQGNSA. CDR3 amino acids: CASSSLLVFGNTIYF. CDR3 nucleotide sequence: TGTGCCAGCAGCTCTTTGTTAGTGTTTGGAAACACCATATATTTT.

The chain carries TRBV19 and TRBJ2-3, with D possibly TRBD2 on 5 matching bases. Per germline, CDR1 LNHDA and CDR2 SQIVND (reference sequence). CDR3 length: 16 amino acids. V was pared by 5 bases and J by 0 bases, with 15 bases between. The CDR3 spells CASSDRGLTSTDTQYF. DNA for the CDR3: TGTGCCAGTAGTGACCGGGGATTAACTAGCACAGATACGCAGTATTTT.

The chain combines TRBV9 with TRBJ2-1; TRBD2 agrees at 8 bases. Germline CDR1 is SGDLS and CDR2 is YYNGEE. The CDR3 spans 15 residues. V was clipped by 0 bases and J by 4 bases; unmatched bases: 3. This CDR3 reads CASSVVLAEYNEQFF. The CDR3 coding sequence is TGTGCCAGCAGCGTAGTACTAGCGGAGTACAATGAGCAGTTCTTC.

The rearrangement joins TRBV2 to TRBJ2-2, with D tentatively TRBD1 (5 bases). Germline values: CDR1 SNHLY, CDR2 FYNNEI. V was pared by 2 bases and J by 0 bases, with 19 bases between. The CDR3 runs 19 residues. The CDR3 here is CASSESRAGFESNTGELFF. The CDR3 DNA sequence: TGTGCCAGCAGTGAATCACGGGCAGGGTTCGAGTCGAACACCGGGGAGCTGTTTTTT.

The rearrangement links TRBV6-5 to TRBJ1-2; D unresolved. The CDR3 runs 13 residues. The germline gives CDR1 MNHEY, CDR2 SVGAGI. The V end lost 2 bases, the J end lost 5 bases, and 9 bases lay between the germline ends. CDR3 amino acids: CASSYGFQYGYTF. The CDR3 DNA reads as TGTGCCAGCAGTTACGGTTTTCAGTATGGCTACACCTTC.

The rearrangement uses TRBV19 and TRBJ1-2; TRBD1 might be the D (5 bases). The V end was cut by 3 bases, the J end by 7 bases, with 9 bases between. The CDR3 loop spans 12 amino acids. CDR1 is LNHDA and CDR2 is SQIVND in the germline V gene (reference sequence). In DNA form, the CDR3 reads TGTGCCAGTAGTATCTCAGGGCTTGGCTACACCTTC. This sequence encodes CASSISGLGYTF.

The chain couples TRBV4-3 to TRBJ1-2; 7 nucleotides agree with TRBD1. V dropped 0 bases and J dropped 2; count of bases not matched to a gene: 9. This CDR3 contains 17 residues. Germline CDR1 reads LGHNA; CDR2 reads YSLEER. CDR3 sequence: CASSQELRTGPNYGYTF. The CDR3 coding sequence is TGCGCCAGCAGCCAAGAACTACGGACAGGACCCAACTATGGCTACACCTTC.

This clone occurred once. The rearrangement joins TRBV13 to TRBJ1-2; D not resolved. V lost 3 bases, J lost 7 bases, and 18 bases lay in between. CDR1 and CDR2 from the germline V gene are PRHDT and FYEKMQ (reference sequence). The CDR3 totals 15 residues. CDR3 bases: TGTGCCAGCAGCTTCCGGGAAGATCAAGAGAGTGGCTACACCTTC. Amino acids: CASSFREDQESGYTF.

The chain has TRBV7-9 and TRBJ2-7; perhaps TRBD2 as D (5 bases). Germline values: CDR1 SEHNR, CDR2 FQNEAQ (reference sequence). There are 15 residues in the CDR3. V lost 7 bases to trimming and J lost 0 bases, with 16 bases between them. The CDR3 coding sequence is TGTGCCAGCATGCCCTCTGAGGGCCTCTCCTACGAGCAGTACTTC. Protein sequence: CASMPSEGLSYEQYF.

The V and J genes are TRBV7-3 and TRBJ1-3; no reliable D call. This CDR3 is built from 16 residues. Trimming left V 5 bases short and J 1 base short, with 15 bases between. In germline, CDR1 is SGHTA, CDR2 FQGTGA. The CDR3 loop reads CASSPDPPGSGNTIYF. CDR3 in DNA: TGTGCCAGCAGCCCAGACCCTCCGGGTTCTGGAAACACCATATATTTT.

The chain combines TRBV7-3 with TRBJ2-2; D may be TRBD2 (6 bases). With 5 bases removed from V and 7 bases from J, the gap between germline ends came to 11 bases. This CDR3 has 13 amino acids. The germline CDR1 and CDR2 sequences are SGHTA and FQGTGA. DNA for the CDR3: TGTGCCAGCAGCCCCCTGACTAGCGGGGAGCTGTTTTTT. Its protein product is CASSPLTSGELFF.

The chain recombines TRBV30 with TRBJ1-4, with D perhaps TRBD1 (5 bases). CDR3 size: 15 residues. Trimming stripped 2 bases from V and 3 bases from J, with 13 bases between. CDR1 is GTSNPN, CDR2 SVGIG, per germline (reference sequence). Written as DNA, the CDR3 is TGTGCCTGGAGTCTCCAGTGGGGGGCTAATGAAAAACTGTTTTTT. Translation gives CAWSLQWGANEKLFF.

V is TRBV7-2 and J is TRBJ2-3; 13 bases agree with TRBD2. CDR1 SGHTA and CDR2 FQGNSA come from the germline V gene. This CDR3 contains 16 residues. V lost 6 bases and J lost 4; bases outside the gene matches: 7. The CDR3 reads CASSSRTSGGPDTQYF. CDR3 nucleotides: TGTGCCAGCAGTTCAAGGACTAGCGGGGGCCCAGATACGCAGTATTTT.